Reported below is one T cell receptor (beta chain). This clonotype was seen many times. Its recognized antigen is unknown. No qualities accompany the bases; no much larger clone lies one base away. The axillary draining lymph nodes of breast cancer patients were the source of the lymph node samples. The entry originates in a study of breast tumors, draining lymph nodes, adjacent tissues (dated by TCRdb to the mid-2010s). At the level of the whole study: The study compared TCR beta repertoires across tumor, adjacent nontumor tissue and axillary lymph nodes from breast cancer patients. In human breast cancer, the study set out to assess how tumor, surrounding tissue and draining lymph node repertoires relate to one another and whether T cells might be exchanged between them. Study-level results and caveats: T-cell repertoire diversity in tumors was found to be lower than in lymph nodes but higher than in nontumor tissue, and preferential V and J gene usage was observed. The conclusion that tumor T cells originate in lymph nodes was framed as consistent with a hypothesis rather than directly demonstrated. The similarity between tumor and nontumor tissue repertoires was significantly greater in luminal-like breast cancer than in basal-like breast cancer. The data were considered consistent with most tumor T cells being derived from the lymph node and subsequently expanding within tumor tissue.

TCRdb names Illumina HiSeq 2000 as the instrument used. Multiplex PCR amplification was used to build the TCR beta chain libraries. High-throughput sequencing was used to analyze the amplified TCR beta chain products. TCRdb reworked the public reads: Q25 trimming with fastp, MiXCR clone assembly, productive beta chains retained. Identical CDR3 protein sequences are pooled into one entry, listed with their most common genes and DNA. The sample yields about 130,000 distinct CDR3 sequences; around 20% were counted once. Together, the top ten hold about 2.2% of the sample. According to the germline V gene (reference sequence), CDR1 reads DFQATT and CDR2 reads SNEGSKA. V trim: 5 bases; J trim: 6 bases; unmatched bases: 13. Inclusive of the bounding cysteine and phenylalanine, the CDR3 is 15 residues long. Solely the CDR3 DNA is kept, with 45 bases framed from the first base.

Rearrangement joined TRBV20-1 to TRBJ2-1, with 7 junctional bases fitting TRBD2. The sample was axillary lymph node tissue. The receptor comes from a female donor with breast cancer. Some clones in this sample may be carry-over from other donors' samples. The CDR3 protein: CSARTQREGVNEQFF. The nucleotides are TGCAGTGCTCGGACCCAGCGGGAAGGGGTCAATGAGCAGTTCTTC.